This T cell receptor beta chain was identified in a study of human T cells and chemical hapten exposure. Each CDR3 protein is one row after TCRdb ran MiXCR on the RACE reads. The sample consists of 95,000 to 150,000 distinct CDR3 sequences, about 11% of them appearing once. Germline assignment: CDR1 SNHLY and CDR2 FYNNEI. The CDR3 runs 12 residues. V shed 8 bases, J shed 5 bases, and the junction held 5 bases outside the gene matches. Time point described: patch test 3, about 24 weeks after DPC sensitization. Treatment noted: therapeutic diphenylcyclopropenone sensitization with weekly scalp DPC. This chain connects TRBV2 to TRBJ2-7; TRBD1 aligns across 8 bases. The receptor was isolated from a woman between 45 and 65 years old with alopecia areata. Some clones in this sample may be carry-over from other donors' samples. The sequencing here drew on whole blood, taken in connection with sensitization to the hapten diphenylcyclopropenone (DPC). CDR3 sequence: CASSTGAHEQYF. The CDR3, as DNA: TGTGCCAGCTCGACAGGGGCCCACGAGCAGTACTTC.